This T cell receptor (beta chain) came from a study of T cell responses to AZD1222 COVID-19 vaccine. General study results and limits: It was only a handful of AZD1222 recipients who were seropositive at baseline. Most donors were white British and more were female, and clonal diversity was possibly underestimated. Per reports, nearly half of all spike-specific TCRs target regions that are unmutated in variants. Repertoire collection took place solely once the T cell response had peaked.

V was trimmed by 7 bases and J by 4 bases, leaving 19 bases between them. This CDR3 spans 15 amino acids. The germline V gene encodes CDR1 PRHDT and CDR2 FYEKMQ (reference sequence). Using immunoSEQ multiplex PCR, the repertoire was profiled, and TCRdb retains in-frame clones only, with some absent. The sample consists of 100,000 to 150,000 clones, more than 85% of them appearing once. This clone was observed a handful of times. The antigen remains unidentified. The material was peripheral blood, obtained on day 0 of AZD1222 vaccination. V usage is TRBV13 and J usage is TRBJ1-1; tentative D call: TRBD1 (5 bases). The sequence was collected from an adult in good health. This CDR3 is CASNERGGVSTEAFF. CDR3 sequence (DNA): TGTGCCAGCAACGAGCGGGGCGGGGTTAGCACTGAAGCTTTCTTT.